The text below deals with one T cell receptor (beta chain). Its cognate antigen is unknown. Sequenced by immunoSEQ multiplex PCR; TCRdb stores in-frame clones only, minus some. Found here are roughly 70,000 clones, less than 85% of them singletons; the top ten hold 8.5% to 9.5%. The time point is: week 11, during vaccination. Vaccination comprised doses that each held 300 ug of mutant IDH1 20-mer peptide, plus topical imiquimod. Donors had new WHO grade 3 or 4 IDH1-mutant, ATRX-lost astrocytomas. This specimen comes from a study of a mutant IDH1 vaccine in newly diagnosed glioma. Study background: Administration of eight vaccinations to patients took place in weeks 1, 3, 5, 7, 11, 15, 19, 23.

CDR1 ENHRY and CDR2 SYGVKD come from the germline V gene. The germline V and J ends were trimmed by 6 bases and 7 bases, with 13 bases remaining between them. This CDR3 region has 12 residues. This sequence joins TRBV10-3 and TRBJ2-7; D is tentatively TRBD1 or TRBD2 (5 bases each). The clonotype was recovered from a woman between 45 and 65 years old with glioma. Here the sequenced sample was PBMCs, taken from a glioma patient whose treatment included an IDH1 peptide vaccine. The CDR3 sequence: CAISGAVEEQYF. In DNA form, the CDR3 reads TGTGCCATCAGCGGGGCAGTAGAAGAGCAGTACTTC.